These T cell receptor beta chains were read from a single sample in a study of blood T cells in healthy people across ages. One entry per CDR3 protein results from TCRdb running MiXCR on the 5' RACE reads. The sample records just under 900,000 distinct CDR3 sequences, around 26% being singletons. Sequenced material: blood. Receptor source: a woman aged 80 or over in good health. Each CDR3 is given with its conserved first and last residue. Fields, in order: clone size, D gene, V gene, J gene, CDR3 protein, CDR3 DNA. A D gene is named only where the DNA matches it firmly. Clone sizes are given selectively: once, few, many, or a class where the clone is expanded.

>NA|NA|TRBV11-2|TRBJ1-5
CASSKKGNQPQHF
TGTGCCAGCAGCAAGAAGGGGAATCAGCCCCAGCATTTT
>many|TRBD2|TRBV7-2|TRBJ2-1
CASSLVWAGGMDEQFF
TGTGCCAGCAGCTTAGTATGGGCGGGGGGCATGGATGAGCAGTTCTTC
>NA|TRBD1|TRBV12-3/TRBV12-4|TRBJ2-2
CASSATRQGFGLRGNTGELFF
TGTGCCAGCAGCGCCACGAGACAGGGGTTCGGACTCCGCGGGAACACCGGGGAGCTGTTTTTT
>few|TRBD1|TRBV6-1|TRBJ1-4
CASETGGIGEKLFF
TGTGCCAGCGAGACAGGGGGCATTGGTGAAAAACTGTTTTTT
>many|NA|TRBV12-3/TRBV12-4|TRBJ2-1
CASSFTGYNEQFF
TGTGCCAGCAGTTTTACCGGATACAATGAGCAGTTCTTC
>NA|TRBD1|TRBV6-4|TRBJ2-6
CASSDAGRGRAGANVLTF
TGTGCCAGCAGTGACGCGGGCAGGGGGCGAGCTGGGGCCAACGTCCTGACTTTC
>NA|NA|TRBV10-2|TRBJ1-3
CASSEWMGPGSGNTIYF
TGCGCCAGCAGTGAGTGGATGGGGCCTGGATCTGGAAACACCATATATTTT
>few|NA|TRBV6-1|TRBJ1-1
CASSVRENTEAFF
TGTGCCAGCAGTGTTCGGGAGAACACTGAAGCTTTCTTT
>NA|TRBD1|TRBV18|TRBJ1-1
CASSPRGTGVNTEAFF
TGTGCCAGCTCACCACGGGGGACAGGGGTTAACACTGAAGCTTTCTTT
>NA|NA|TRBV5-5|TRBJ1-5
CASSLGQVTNQPQHF
TGTGCCAGCAGCTTGGGACAAGTCACTAATCAGCCCCAGCATTTT
>many|NA|TRBV7-9|TRBJ2-1
CASSLHQEQFF
TGTGCCAGCAGCTTACATCAGGAGCAGTTCTTC
>NA|NA|TRBV7-6|TRBJ2-7
CASSDATLEQYF
TGTGCCAGCAGCGACGCAACTCTCGAGCAGTACTTC
>NA|TRBD1|TRBV7-2|TRBJ2-2
CASSYQGASRTGELFF
TGTGCCAGCAGCTACCAGGGGGCAAGCAGGACCGGGGAGCTGTTTTTT
>NA|NA|TRBV20-1|TRBJ2-7
CSARDTQSGEQYF
TGCAGTGCTAGAGATACTCAGTCGGGGGAGCAGTACTTC
>few|NA|TRBV3-1|TRBJ2-7
CASSPTTGSREQYF
TGTGCCAGCAGCCCCACGACAGGATCTAGAGAGCAGTACTTC
>NA|NA|TRBV9|TRBJ1-6
CASSVDVGSPLHF
TGTGCCAGCAGCGTAGATGTGGGGTCACCCCTCCACTTT
>many|NA|TRBV7-9|TRBJ2-5
CASSLNARGSETQYF
TGTGCCAGCAGCTTAAATGCTCGGGGATCAGAGACCCAGTACTTC
>many|TRBD2|TRBV10-3|TRBJ2-6
CATAPSGGASGANVLTF
TGTGCCACCGCCCCTAGCGGGGGGGCCTCTGGGGCCAACGTCCTGACTTTC
>many|NA|TRBV6-1|TRBJ2-5
CASRQPGLRGETQYF
TGTGCCAGCCGTCAACCGGGCCTGAGAGGGGAGACCCAGTACTTC
>few|NA|TRBV5-1|TRBJ2-3
CASSSGFEGADTQYF
TGCGCCAGCAGCTCGGGATTCGAGGGGGCAGATACGCAGTATTTT
>many|TRBD1|TRBV3-1|TRBJ2-4
CASSRTGTELAKNIQYF
TGTGCCAGCAGCCGGACCGGGACAGAGCTAGCCAAAAACATTCAGTACTTC
>few|TRBD2|TRBV30|TRBJ2-3
CAWRTPAGAHTQYF
TGTGCCTGGCGGACCCCAGCGGGGGCACATACGCAGTATTTT
>many|NA|TRBV7-9|TRBJ2-3
CASRIGSSPDTQYF
TGTGCCAGCAGAATTGGGTCTAGCCCGGATACGCAGTATTTT
>NA|NA|TRBV5-4|TRBJ1-6
CASSLDGGGSSPLHF
TGTGCCAGCAGCTTGGATGGCGGTGGTAGTTCACCCCTCCACTTT
>few|NA|TRBV2|TRBJ2-1
CASSDRGRWQFF
TGTGCCAGCAGTGATAGGGGCAGATGGCAGTTCTTC
>many|NA|TRBV7-7|TRBJ2-5
CASSLTGWGETQYF
TGTGCTAGCAGCCTAACAGGGTGGGGAGAGACCCAGTACTTC
>many|NA|TRBV18|TRBJ2-5
CASSPGETQYF
TGTGCCAGCAGCCCCGGGGAGACCCAGTACTTC
>many|NA|TRBV27|TRBJ2-7
CASSLRRGEQYF
TGCGCCAGCAGTTTAAGAAGGGGTGAGCAGTACTTC
>many|NA|TRBV12-3/TRBV12-4|TRBJ1-4
CASSLGNSGGKLFF
TGTGCCAGCAGTTTAGGTAACTCCGGCGGAAAACTGTTTTTT
>few|TRBD1|TRBV11-2|TRBJ1-2
CASSPRTGGNPGYTF
TGTGCCAGCAGCCCCCGGACAGGGGGCAATCCGGGCTACACCTTC
>NA|NA|TRBV30|TRBJ1-2
CAQSTQDGSNYGHTF
TGTGCCCAGTCAACACAGGATGGGTCAAACTATGGCCACACCTTC
>few|TRBD1|TRBV5-1|TRBJ2-7
CASSRDRDSEQYF
TGCGCCAGCAGCCGCGACCGGGACAGTGAGCAGTACTTC
>once|TRBD1|TRBV12-3/TRBV12-4|TRBJ2-3
CASSSWTGDTQYF
TGTGCCAGCAGCTCCTGGACAGGGGATACGCAGTATTTT
>NA|NA|TRBV27|TRBJ2-1
CASSFRSPERNEQFF
TGTGCCAGCAGTTTTAGGAGTCCGGAAAGGAATGAGCAGTTCTTC
>few|NA|TRBV28|TRBJ2-5
CASGGAQETQYF
TGTGCCAGCGGGGGGGCCCAAGAGACCCAGTACTTC
>many|NA|TRBV6-2/TRBV6-3|TRBJ2-7
CASSARVFEQYF
TGTGCCAGCAGTGCCAGGGTTTTCGAGCAGTACTTC
>NA|TRBD2|TRBV29-1|TRBJ2-3
CSVASGAYAQYF
TGCAGCGTCGCAAGCGGGGCCTACGCGCAGTATTTT
>many|TRBD2|TRBV20-1|TRBJ2-7
CSARPPMWGSGGRVYEQYF
TGCAGTGCTAGACCGCCCATGTGGGGGAGCGGGGGGAGGGTCTACGAGCAGTACTTC
>few|NA|TRBV12-3/TRBV12-4|TRBJ2-5
CASSLNLAAMEETQYF
TGTGCCAGCAGTTTAAATCTTGCCGCGATGGAAGAGACCCAGTACTTC
>many|NA|TRBV6-5|TRBJ2-3
CASSYTDTDTQYF
TGTGCCAGCAGTTACACGGATACAGATACGCAGTATTTT
>many|NA|TRBV7-2|TRBJ1-5
CASSLSSSGDQPQHF
TGTGCCAGCAGCTTATCCTCATCCGGAGATCAGCCCCAGCATTTT
>many|NA|TRBV29-1|TRBJ2-5
CSVELVAGTQYF
TGCAGCGTTGAATTGGTCGCGGGGACCCAGTACTTC
>NA|NA|TRBV6-1|TRBJ2-7
CASSEAQGRSYEQYF
TGTGCCAGCAGTGAAGCCCAGGGGCGGTCCTACGAGCAGTACTTC
>NA|TRBD2|TRBV28|TRBJ2-7
CASKPMLAGETYEQYF
TGTGCCAGCAAACCGATGCTAGCGGGAGAAACCTACGAGCAGTACTTC
>NA|TRBD2|TRBV14|TRBJ2-5
CASSQVASGGGNEQYF
TGTGCCAGCAGCCAAGTAGCTAGCGGGGGGGGGAATGAGCAGTACTTC
>many|TRBD1|TRBV30|TRBJ2-5
CAFGQGQETQYF
TGTGCCTTTGGACAGGGCCAAGAGACCCAGTACTTC
>many|NA|TRBV18|TRBJ2-7
CASSLLDRSEQYF
TGTGCCAGCTCACTATTAGACAGGAGCGAGCAGTACTTC
>NA|TRBD1|TRBV5-1|TRBJ2-5
CASSSSVGTGGETQYF
TGCGCCAGCAGCTCCTCTGTTGGGACAGGGGGAGAGACCCAGTACTTC
>few|TRBD2|TRBV6-2/TRBV6-3|TRBJ2-3
CASTSATSGGLDTQYF
TGTGCCAGCACATCAGCGACTAGCGGGGGATTAGATACGCAGTATTTT
>few|TRBD1|TRBV18|TRBJ1-4
CASSPDTGGSNEKLFF
TGTGCCAGCTCACCAGACACAGGGGGCAGTAATGAAAAACTGTTTTTT